The next 2 T cell receptor beta chains were all read from a single sample in a study of blood T cell repertoires in COVID-19. Only in-frame clones appear in the TCRdb table, and some are missing; sequencing was by immunoSEQ multiplex PCR. The sample includes about 200,000 clones, more than 70% of them seen just once. The material sequenced was peripheral blood. These receptor sequences come from a man younger than 35 with active or convalescent COVID-19.

The chain is built from TRBV30 and TRBJ1-6, with a tentative D call TRBD1 (5 bases). V gave up 1 base and J gave up 4 bases, with 8 bases separating them. This CDR3 region has 14 residues. Germline V gives CDR1 GTSNPN, CDR2 SVGIG (reference sequence). The DNA for the CDR3 is TGTGCCTGGAGTGGACAGAGATATAATTCACCCCTCCACTTT. This encodes CAWSGQRYNSPLHF.

This chain connects TRBV2 to TRBJ2-4; maybe TRBD1 (6 bases). The V end lost 3 bases, the J end lost 0 bases, and 12 bases lay between the germline ends. This CDR3 region has 16 residues. The V gene's germline CDR1 is SNHLY and CDR2 FYNNEI. The CDR3 DNA sequence: TGTGCCAGCAGTGAGGACAGCCGATTAGCCAAAAACATTCAGTACTTC. Its protein product is CASSEDSRLAKNIQYF. The entire variable domain, with the rest obtained from reference TRBV2 and TRBJ2-4, is as follows: EPEVTQTPSHQVTQMGQEVILRCVPISNHLYFYWYRQILGQKVEFLVSFYNNEISEKSEIFDDQFSVERPDGSNFTLKIRSTKLEDSAMYFCASSEDSRLAKNIQYFGAGTRLSVL.